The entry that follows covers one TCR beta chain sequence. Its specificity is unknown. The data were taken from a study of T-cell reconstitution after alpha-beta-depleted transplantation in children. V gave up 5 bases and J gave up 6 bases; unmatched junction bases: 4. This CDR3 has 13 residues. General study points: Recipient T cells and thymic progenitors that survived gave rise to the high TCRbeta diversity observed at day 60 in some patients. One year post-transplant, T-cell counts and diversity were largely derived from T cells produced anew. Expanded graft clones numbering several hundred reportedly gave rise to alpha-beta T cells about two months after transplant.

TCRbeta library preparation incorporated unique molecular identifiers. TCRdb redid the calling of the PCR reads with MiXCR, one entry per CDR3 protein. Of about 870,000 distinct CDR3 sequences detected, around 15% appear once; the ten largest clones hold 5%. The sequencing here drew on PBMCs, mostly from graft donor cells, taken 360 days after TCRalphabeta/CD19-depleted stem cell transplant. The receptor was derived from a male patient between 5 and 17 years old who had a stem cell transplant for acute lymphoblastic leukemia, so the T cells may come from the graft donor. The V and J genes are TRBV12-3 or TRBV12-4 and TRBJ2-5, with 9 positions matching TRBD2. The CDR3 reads CASSPGTSKTQYF. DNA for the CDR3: TGTGCCAGCAGTCCCGGGACTAGCAAGACCCAGTACTTC.